This T cell receptor (beta chain) was profiled in a study of cytomegalovirus exposure and HLA in healthy donors. The study's findings and limits: Equally common other TCR beta chains were less clonally expanded than HLA-associated ones, a later analysis found. Most TCRs appeared rarely, but some public TCRs recurred in many donors.

In the case of this clone: What it recognizes is unknown.

Healthy donors of bone marrow made up the group. Primers included in the PCR were 60 Vbeta and 13 Jbeta primers. In the study's own analysis: Unique TCR beta chains totaled 65 million to 95 million in a later count, with around 11 million of them shared. Method: immunoSEQ multiplex PCR; TCRdb's copy keeps in-frame clones and lacks some. That table is the source of V, J and clone size, and D and trimming were worked out from the DNA. The sample shows roughly 130,000 clones, over 60% of them seen only once. Trimming shortened V by 2 bases and J by 0 bases, and 7 bases separated the two germline ends. This CDR3 comprises 14 residues. Germline V gives CDR1 MDHEN, CDR2 SYDVKM.

Sequencing was performed on PBMCs. V and J are TRBV28 and TRBJ1-1; D unclear. This receptor was obtained from a young man in good health and CMV-seronegative. The CDR3 DNA reads as TGTGCCAGCAGTTTACCGGGTCTGAACACTGAAGCTTTCTTT. This codes for CASSLPGLNTEAFF.